The 7 T cell receptor beta chains in this list originate from one sample, sequenced in a study of tumor-infiltrating lymphocytes in primary liver carcinoma. TCR beta cDNA was made from roughly 500 ng total RNA with a constant-region primer. Nested multiplex PCR, run for three rounds with slightly modified ARM-PCR, yielded TCR beta libraries. TRBV1-TRBV30 forward primers paired with a C-beta reverse primer drove the first two PCR rounds, about 9 cycles each. TCRdb called the multiplex PCR reads again in MiXCR, with one record for every CDR3 protein. Among about 320,000 distinct CDR3 sequences listed, less than 75% were seen once. Germline DNA was also extracted, and blood RNA derived from unsorted whole blood. The material sequenced was peripheral blood. These receptors were taken from a middle-aged man with primary liver carcinoma and hepatitis B virus infection.

This clonotype was recorded many times. CDR3 protein: CASSIGTSGRASEQFF. The CDR3 DNA sequence: TGTGCCAGCAGTATAGGGACTAGCGGGAGGGCCAGTGAGCAGTTCTTC. J is TRBJ2-1 and V is TRBV6-1; 16 bases are a match to TRBD2. The V gene's germline CDR1 is MNHNS and CDR2 SASEGT. The CDR3 has 16 residues. V shed 5 bases and J 9 bases; nucleotides not matched to a gene: 7.

This chain joins TRBV7-9 and TRBJ2-5; 7 bases line up with TRBD1. Germline V gives CDR1 SEHNR, CDR2 FQNEAQ (reference sequence). V was pared by 5 bases and J by 4 bases, with 10 bases of the junction left unmatched. CDR3 length: 15 residues. CDR3 in amino acids: CASSHSTGLGETQYF. The CDR3 DNA reads TGTGCCAGCAGCCACTCGACAGGGCTCGGAGAGACCCAGTACTTC.

A note on this clonotype: Since a much larger clone is just one base distant, this may be a read error. The V and J genes are TRBV12-3 or TRBV12-4 and TRBJ2-3; D not certain. CDR3 length: 12 amino acids. CDR3 sequence (DNA): TGTGCCAGCAGGTCGGCCGCAGATGCGCAGTATTTT. Its protein is CASRSAADAQYF.

In this sample, this clonotype turned up many times. The genes are TRBV12-3 or TRBV12-4 and TRBJ2-7; D gene uncertain. Trimming pared 3 bases from V and 3 bases from J, leaving 9 bases between. The CDR3 contains 13 residues. The CDR3 is CASSLVGGYEQYF. CDR3 in DNA: TGTGCCAGCAGTTTGGTCGGCGGCTACGAGCAGTACTTC.

The chain is built from TRBV6-6 and TRBJ2-5; D gene unclear. CDR1 is MNHNY and CDR2 is SVGAGI in the germline V gene (reference sequence). This CDR3 has 21 residues. V gave up 2 bases and J gave up 1 base, with 29 bases separating them. The CDR3 DNA reads as TGTGCCAGCAGTTACCGGCTTTACCCTTCGGACCGCCGGCGCCCCCAAGAGACCCAGTACTTC. Its translation: CASSYRLYPSDRRRPQETQYF.

Of note for this clonotype: A much larger clone lies one base from this, so it may be a read error. The V call is TRBV14, the J call TRBJ2-3; maybe TRBD2 (6 bases). This CDR3 region has 15 residues. Germline-derived CDR1 and CDR2 are SGHDN and FVKESK. CDR3 residues: CTSSQGGLRGDTQYF. The CDR3 DNA sequence: TGTACCAGCAGCCAAGGTGGACTACGAGGGGATACGCAGTATTTT.

Comments on this clonotype: A read error may be the cause here, since a much bigger clone is one base away. This CDR3 reads CASRGGGTGTGTIYF. The CDR3, as DNA: TGTGCCAGCAGAGGCGGGGGGACAGGAACGGGCACCATATATTTT. The rearrangement links TRBV6-5 to TRBJ1-3; 8 positions match TRBD1. Germline loops: CDR1 MNHEY, CDR2 SVGAGI. This CDR3 is built from 15 residues. J was trimmed by 9 bases and V by 6 bases; bases with no gene match: 13.